This T cell receptor (beta chain) emerged from a study of T cell repertoires in cytomegalovirus infection. Study-wide results and caveats: Dominant in the ex vivo response were TCR beta clonotypes restricted by HLA-C and specific for CMV.

TCRdb reprocessed the reads via MiXCR and lists one record per CDR3 protein. The table records more than 110,000 distinct CDR3 sequences, over 30% of them present only once. The germline CDR1 and CDR2 sequences are MNHNY and SVGAGI (reference sequence). The CDR3 runs 15 residues. The V gene lost 2 bases and the J gene lost 1 base, with 11 bases spanning the gap. A note on this clonotype: No antigen is known for it.

Sequenced material: CD8+ T cells from cultured PBMCs, taken from culture after CMV antigen stimulation. V and J are TRBV6-6 and TRBJ1-1; D ambiguous. The origin of this receptor is a human donor in good health (CMV status not recorded). Some clones in this sample may be carry-over from other donors' samples. CDR3 nucleotide sequence: TGTGCCAGCAGTTACCCCACAACGGGGAACACTGAAGCTTTCTTT. Translated: CASSYPTTGNTEAFF.